The sequence of this T cell receptor beta chain was determined in a study of early T cells in non-severe SARS-CoV-2 infection. Study summary: Sequenced bulk RNA came from whole blood that was unsorted, and chains were unpaired.

Each cDNA molecule carried a unique molecular identifier. TCRdb re-derived calls from the 5' RACE reads in MiXCR, one entry per CDR3 protein. This sample carries under 80,000 distinct CDR3 sequences, over 10% of them seen once, and the ten largest clones take approximately 4.8%. The V gene end was trimmed by 5 bases and the J gene end by 6 bases; junction bases not matched to a gene: 7. Germline CDR1 reads SNHLY; CDR2 reads FYNNEI. The CDR3 is 13 amino acids. This chain joins TRBV2 and TRBJ2-7, with 7 bases that match TRBD1. Sequencing was carried out using whole blood. The receptor's source is an adult who was a healthcare worker with PCR-confirmed SARS-CoV-2 infection or an uninfected control (not recorded which). This chain's CDR3 is CASSNNRGSEQYF. CDR3 sequence (DNA): TGTGCCAGCAGTAACAACAGGGGATCCGAGCAGTACTTC.